This TCR beta chain comes out of a study of blood T cells in healthy people across ages. PCR was performed a second time for about 7 to 11 cycles using a sample-barcoded 5' primer and a J-beta primer mix. Each cDNA molecule received a tag from a template-switch adaptor that had 12 random nucleotides. One entry per CDR3 protein, called by TCRdb with MiXCR from the 5' RACE reads. The sample consists of around 1,800,000 distinct CDR3 sequences, about two fifths of them appearing once. Germline V lookup: CDR1 SQVTM, CDR2 ANQGSEA. Trimming took 7 bases from V and 5 from J, leaving 17 bases between them. The CDR3 is made up of 13 amino acids. With regard to this clonotype: Its cognate antigen is unknown.

Study-level results: The recorded TCR beta diversity per million T cells decreased in a roughly linear manner with age. A greater number of naive CD4+ cells and higher diversity distinguished long-lived donors from aged donors. Estimates drawn from one million T cells were deemed to understate diversity.

Sequences were obtained from blood. V and J are TRBV29-1 and TRBJ1-2, with TRBD1 as a possible D gene (5 bases). The receptor was isolated from a human donor in good health. CDR3 nucleotide sequence: TGCAGCGGACAAACCCGTCAGGGATATGGCTACACCTTC. It is translated as CSGQTRQGYGYTF.